This passage covers 21 T cell receptor beta chains from one sample sequenced in a study of radiotherapy plus CTLA-4 blockade in lung cancer. Here immunoSEQ multiplex PCR was the method, and the copy in TCRdb shows in-frame clones only, minus some. There are just under 60,000 clones in the sample; approximately 65% occur only once, and around 8.3% lies in the top ten. The sample in question was peripheral blood, obtained from a patient treated with radiotherapy plus ipilimumab. The receptors shown here come from a human donor with non-small cell lung cancer whose response to radiotherapy plus ipilimumab could not be evaluated.

The V gene is TRBV28, the J gene TRBJ1-1, with 8 bases matching TRBD1. Germline V gene sequence: CDR1 MDHEN, CDR2 SYDVKM. The CDR3 totals 13 residues. V was pared by 4 bases and J by 8 bases, with 6 bases of the junction left unmatched. The DNA of the CDR3 is TGTGCCAGCAGTTCTGACAGGGGTAGGGAAGCTTTCTTT. It specifies CASSSDRGREAFF.

CDR3 nucleotides: TGTGCCAGCAGTGAGGTCGAAGCTCAGCCCCAGCATTTT. This gives the protein CASSEVEAQPQHF. The V call is TRBV6-1, the J call TRBJ1-5; no clear D gene. CDR3 size: 13 residues. Trimming shortened V by 3 bases and J by 6 bases, and 9 bases separated the two germline ends. Per germline, CDR1 MNHNS and CDR2 SASEGT.

This chain connects TRBV5-1 to TRBJ2-1, with TRBD2 matching 10 bases. The CDR3 has 18 amino acids. The germline V gene has CDR1 SGHRS and CDR2 YFSETQ. The V and J ends lost 4 bases and 9 bases, in that order; junction bases with no gene match: 19. CDR3 bases: TGCGCCAGCAGCCCCTCCGCCTTGGTAGCGGGGGGATACGGTGAGCAGTTCTTC. Translation gives CASSPSALVAGGYGEQFF.

The chain joins TRBV9 to TRBJ2-7, with no clear D. The V gene lost 4 bases and the J gene lost 5 bases, with 16 bases spanning the gap. Germline V gene data show CDR1 as SGDLS and CDR2 as YYNGEE. This CDR3 comprises 14 residues. The CDR3, as DNA: TGTGCCAGCAGCTCCGCCGTCTTACACGACGAGCAGTACTTC. Translated, it gives CASSSAVLHDEQYF. The variable domain in full, with the rest retrieved from reference TRBV9 and TRBJ2-7, is DSGVTQTPKHLITATGQRVTLRCSPRSGDLSVYWYQQSLDQGLQFLIQYYNGEERAKGNILERFSAQQFPDLHSELNLSSLELGDSALYFCASSSAVLHDEQYFGPGTRLTVT.

The J gene is TRBJ1-3, the V gene TRBV5-1, with 9 bases identical to TRBD1. The CDR3 totals 14 residues. Germline assignment: CDR1 SGHRS and CDR2 YFSETQ. With V trimmed by 4 bases and J by 8 bases, 7 bases remained unmatched. The CDR3 bases are TGCGCCAGCAGCCCTTCGGGACAGGGATACACCATATATTTT. Protein sequence: CASSPSGQGYTIYF.

V and J are TRBV9 and TRBJ2-4, with a possible D match to TRBD2 (6 bases). Trimming took off 0 bases at V and 0 bases at J, with 13 bases between the two ends. This CDR3 contains 17 residues. In germline, CDR1 is SGDLS, CDR2 YYNGEE. The CDR3 DNA reads TGTGCCAGCAGCGTAGAGGGAAGACTAGAAGCCAAAAACATTCAGTACTTC. Protein sequence: CASSVEGRLEAKNIQYF.

On this clone itself: Other DNA sequences in this specimen translate into the identical CDR3. V is TRBV11-2 and J is TRBJ1-1, with D maybe TRBD1 (6 bases). Per the germline V gene, CDR1 is SGHAT and CDR2 is FQNNGV. This CDR3 has 13 residues. Trimming took 5 bases from V and 0 from J, leaving 7 bases between them. CDR3 region: CASSRTVNTEAFF. CDR3 DNA sequence: TGTGCCAGCAGCAGGACAGTGAACACTGAAGCTTTCTTT.

This sequence joins TRBV25-1 and TRBJ1-4; no definite D call. Germline-derived CDR1 and CDR2 are MGHDK and SYGVNS. The CDR3 extends over 16 amino acids. V lost 3 bases to trimming and J lost 0 bases, with 11 bases between them. CDR3 bases: TGTGCCAGCAGTGACCCTGTCGGGGCAACTAATGAAAAACTGTTTTTT. It translates to CASSDPVGATNEKLFF.

This clone was seen more than once but under ten times. The V gene is TRBV9, the J gene TRBJ2-7; 8 bases are a match to TRBD2. The trim removed 4 bases at V and 5 bases at J, leaving 11 bases unmatched. Germline assignment: CDR1 SGDLS and CDR2 YYNGEE. The CDR3 loop spans 15 amino acids. The CDR3 coding sequence is TGTGCCAGCAGCCCCCGTTTCGGGGGGGGGCACGAGCAGTACTTC. Translating it yields CASSPRFGGGHEQYF.

This chain joins TRBV7-9 and TRBJ1-1; 7 bases match TRBD1. Germline V CDR1 and CDR2: SEHNR, FQNEAQ (reference sequence). The CDR3 length is 15 residues. Losses at the gene ends were 2 bases for V and 5 bases for J; bases not matched to a gene: 8. The CDR3 reads CASSLWRGRGTEAFF. The CDR3 nucleotides are TGTGCCAGCAGCTTATGGAGGGGGCGGGGAACTGAAGCTTTCTTT.

The chain couples TRBV4-3 to TRBJ2-7; TRBD1 matches at 8 bases. The CDR3 consists of 14 residues. Germline-derived CDR1 and CDR2 are LGHNA and YSLEER. J lost 2 bases, V lost 4 bases, and 4 bases had no gene match. The DNA for the CDR3 is TGCGCCAGCAGCCCGACAGGGGCGCCCTACGAGCAGTACTTC. Translated: CASSPTGAPYEQYF.

CDR3 bases: TGTGCCAGCAGTTTGGGACAGAACTACGAGCAGTACTTC. As protein: CASSLGQNYEQYF. The chain carries TRBV27 and TRBJ2-7, with 7 bases aligning to TRBD1. The CDR3 runs 13 residues. The trim removed 3 bases at V and 3 bases at J, leaving 2 bases unmatched. The germline V gene encodes CDR1 MNHEY and CDR2 SMNVEV (reference sequence).

This clone has a handful of counts. CDR3: CASSLGSSQETQYF. The DNA for the CDR3 is TGCGCCAGCAGCTTGGGTTCCAGTCAAGAGACCCAGTACTTC. The chain is built from TRBV5-1 and TRBJ2-5; D unresolved. V lost 0 bases, J lost 2 bases, and 8 bases lay in between. Per germline, CDR1 SGHRS and CDR2 YFSETQ. The CDR3 covers 14 residues.

The chain has TRBV6-1 and TRBJ1-2; 8 bases are a match to TRBD1. Germline CDR1 MNHNS, CDR2 SASEGT. The CDR3 consists of 15 residues. Trimming at V came to 7 bases and at J to 5 bases, leaving 12 bases not matched to a gene. The CDR3 region is CASTPRPGGNYGYTF. The CDR3 nucleotides read TGTGCCAGCACCCCTCGGCCAGGGGGCAATTATGGCTACACCTTC.

The chain has TRBV2 and TRBJ1-5; no clear D. The CDR3 totals 13 residues. Germline CDR1 and CDR2: SNHLY and FYNNEI. The germline V and J ends were trimmed by 7 bases and 7 bases, with 14 bases remaining between them. DNA for the CDR3: TGTGCCAGCAATGCAGGTATCAGGCAGCCCCAGCATTTT. Protein product: CASNAGIRQPQHF.

The chain recombines TRBV27 with TRBJ1-2, with D unresolved. Looked up from germline, CDR1 is MNHEY and CDR2 is SMNVEV (reference sequence). The V and J ends lost 8 bases and 6 bases respectively, with 10 bases between them. The CDR3 runs to 11 residues. For the CDR3, the DNA is TGTGCCAGCTTAGGAGGGAATGGCTACACCTTC. Translating it yields CASLGGNGYTF.

The chain links TRBV7-9 to TRBJ2-3; a weak D match, TRBD2 (5 bases). Germline V gene sequence: CDR1 SEHNR, CDR2 FQNEAQ (reference sequence). V gave up 1 base and J gave up 6 bases, with 8 bases separating them. The CDR3 extends over 13 amino acids. The CDR3 loop reads CASSLGGPDTQYF. DNA for the CDR3: TGTGCCAGCAGCTTAGGAGGGCCGGATACGCAGTATTTT.

This clone was found a few times. This chain links TRBV10-3 with TRBJ1-6, with D unresolved. With 6 bases removed from V and 7 bases from J, the gap between germline ends came to 7 bases. The CDR3 runs 12 residues. CDR1 is ENHRY, CDR2 SYGVKD, per germline. The CDR3 DNA sequence: TGTGCCATCAGCACTCAAAATTCACCCCTCCACTTT. Protein: CAISTQNSPLHF.

This chain's CDR3 is CASGTATNEKLFF. CDR3 sequence (DNA): TGTGCCAGCGGGACAGCTACTAATGAAAAACTGTTTTTT. The chain has TRBV6-4 and TRBJ1-4; 7 nucleotides align to TRBD1. The CDR3 is made up of 13 amino acids. The germline CDR1 and CDR2 sequences are MRHNA and SNTAGT. V shed 8 bases and J 2 bases; nucleotides not matched to a gene: 2.

This chain links TRBV4-1 with TRBJ2-7; D is unresolved. V dropped 2 bases and J dropped 0 bases, with 8 bases sitting between them. The CDR3 extends over 14 amino acids. Germline V gives CDR1 MGHRA, CDR2 YSYEKL. CDR3 protein: CASSQQVFSYEQYF. CDR3 DNA: TGCGCCAGCAGCCAACAGGTTTTCTCCTACGAGCAGTACTTC.

This chain uses TRBV4-3 with TRBJ2-1; TRBD1 might be the D (5 bases). Trimming pared 4 bases from V and 3 bases from J, leaving 10 bases between. Germline-derived CDR1 and CDR2 are LGHNA and YSLEER. The CDR3 extends over 14 amino acids. The CDR3 bases are TGCGCCAGCAGCCGCAGGGAACTCTACAATGAGCAGTTCTTC. Translated, it gives CASSRRELYNEQFF.